This record concerns one T cell receptor (beta chain) sequence. Its target is unknown. This record comes from a study of vaccination effects on CD4 cells after COVID-19. The wider study: Samples that were drawn after vaccination came a median of 72 days after the second dose. Cultures of about 2 million PBMC per well contained around 10 IU/ml IL-2 plus 10 ug/ml peptides.

The ends were cut back, 10 bases at V and 1 base at J, with 14 bases in the middle. The CDR3 length is 13 residues. Profiling relied on immunoSEQ multiplex PCR, and the TCRdb table lists in-frame clones only, not all of them. The sample includes roughly 30,000 clones, around 72% seen only once; the top ten take 6.5% to 7.5%. Isolation of CD4+ T cells took place after 10 days of culture. Confirmation by PCR established that the person had SARS-CoV-2 infection between March and December 2020. Two doses of either BNT162b2 or mRNA-1273 were given to each participant. This sample comprised CD4+ T cells from PBMCs cultured without peptide, obtained after COVID-19 vaccination. This rearrangement joins TRBV12-3 or TRBV12-4 to TRBJ2-7, with a weak D call TRBD2 (6 bases). The sequence was collected from a human donor who had a prior SARS-CoV-2 infection. CDR3 loop: CATGGTGSYEQYF. CDR3 DNA: TGTGCCACAGGCGGGACGGGGTCCTACGAGCAGTACTTC.